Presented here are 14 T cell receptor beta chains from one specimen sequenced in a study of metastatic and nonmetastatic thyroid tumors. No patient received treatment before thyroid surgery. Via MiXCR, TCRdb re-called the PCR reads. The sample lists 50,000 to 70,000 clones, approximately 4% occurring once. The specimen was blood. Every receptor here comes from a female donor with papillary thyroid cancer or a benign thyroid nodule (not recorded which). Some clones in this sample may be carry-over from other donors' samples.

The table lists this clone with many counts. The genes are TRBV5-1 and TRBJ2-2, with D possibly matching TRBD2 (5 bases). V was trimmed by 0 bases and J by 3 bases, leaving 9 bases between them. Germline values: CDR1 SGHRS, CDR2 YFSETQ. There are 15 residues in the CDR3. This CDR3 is CASSLGFGDTGELFF. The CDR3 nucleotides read TGCGCCAGCAGCTTGGGGTTCGGGGACACCGGGGAGCTGTTTTTT.

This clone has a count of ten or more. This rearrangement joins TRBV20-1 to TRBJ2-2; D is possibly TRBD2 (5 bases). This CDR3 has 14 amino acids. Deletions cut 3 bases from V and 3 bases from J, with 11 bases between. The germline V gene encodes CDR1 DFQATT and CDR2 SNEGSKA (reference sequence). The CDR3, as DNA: TGCAGTGCTAGGGGAGCGCTAGACACCGGGGAGCTGTTTTTT. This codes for CSARGALDTGELFF.

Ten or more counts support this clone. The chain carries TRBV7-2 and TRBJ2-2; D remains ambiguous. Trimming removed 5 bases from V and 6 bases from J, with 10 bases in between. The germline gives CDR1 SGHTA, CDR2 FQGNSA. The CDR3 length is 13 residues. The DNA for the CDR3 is TGTGCCAGCAGCGCCGGCTTTCCCGGGGAGCTGTTTTTT. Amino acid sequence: CASSAGFPGELFF.

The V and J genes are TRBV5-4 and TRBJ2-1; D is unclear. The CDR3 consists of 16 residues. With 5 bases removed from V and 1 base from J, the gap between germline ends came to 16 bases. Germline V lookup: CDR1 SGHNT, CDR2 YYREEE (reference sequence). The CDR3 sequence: CASSYPTVRSYNEQFF. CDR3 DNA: TGTGCCAGCAGTTACCCCACTGTACGGTCCTACAATGAGCAGTTCTTC.

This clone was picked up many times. The CDR3: CSARVVARSGNTIYF. In DNA form, the CDR3 reads TGCAGTGCTAGAGTGGTGGCGCGGTCTGGAAACACCATATATTTT. The chain recombines TRBV20-1 with TRBJ1-3; D is undetermined. Germline values: CDR1 DFQATT, CDR2 SNEGSKA (reference sequence). CDR3 length equals 15 residues. Trimming cost V 1 base and J 1 base, with 11 bases left between them.

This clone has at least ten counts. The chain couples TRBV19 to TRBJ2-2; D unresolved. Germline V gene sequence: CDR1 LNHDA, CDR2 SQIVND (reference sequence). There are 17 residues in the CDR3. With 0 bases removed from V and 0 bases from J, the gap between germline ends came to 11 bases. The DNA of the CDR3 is TGTGCCAGTAGTATAGATCCAGGTGGGGCGAACACCGGGGAGCTGTTTTTT. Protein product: CASSIDPGGANTGELFF.

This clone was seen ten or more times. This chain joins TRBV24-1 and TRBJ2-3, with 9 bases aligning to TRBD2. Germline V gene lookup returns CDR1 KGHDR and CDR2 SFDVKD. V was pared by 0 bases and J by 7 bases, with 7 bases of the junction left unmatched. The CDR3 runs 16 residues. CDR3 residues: CATSDLVAGDLNTQYF. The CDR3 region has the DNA TGTGCCACCAGTGATTTGGTAGCGGGAGATTTAAATACGCAGTATTTT.

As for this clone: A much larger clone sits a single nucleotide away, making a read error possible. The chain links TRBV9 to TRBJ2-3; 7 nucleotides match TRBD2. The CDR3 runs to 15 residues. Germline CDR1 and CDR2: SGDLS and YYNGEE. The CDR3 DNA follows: TGTGCCAGCGGCGTAGAAGGGGCGGGGGCAGATACGCAGTATTTT. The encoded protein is CASGVEGAGADTQYF.

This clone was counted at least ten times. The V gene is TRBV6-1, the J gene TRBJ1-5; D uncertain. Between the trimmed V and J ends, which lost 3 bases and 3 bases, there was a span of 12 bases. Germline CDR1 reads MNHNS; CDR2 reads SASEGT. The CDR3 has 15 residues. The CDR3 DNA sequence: TGTGCCAGCAGTGATCTCTCCAGGTTCAATCAGCCCCAGCATTTT. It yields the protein CASSDLSRFNQPQHF.

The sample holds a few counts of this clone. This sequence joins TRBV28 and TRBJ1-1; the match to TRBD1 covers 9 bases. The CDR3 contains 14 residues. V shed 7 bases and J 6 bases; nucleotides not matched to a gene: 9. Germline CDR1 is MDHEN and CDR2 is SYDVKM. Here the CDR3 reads CASITGTGYSEAFF. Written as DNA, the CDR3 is TGTGCCAGCATTACCGGGACAGGGTATTCTGAAGCTTTCTTT.

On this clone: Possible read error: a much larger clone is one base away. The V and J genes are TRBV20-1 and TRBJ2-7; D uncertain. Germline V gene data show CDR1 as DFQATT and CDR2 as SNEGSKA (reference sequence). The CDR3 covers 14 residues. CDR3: CSARAGLGIGEQHF. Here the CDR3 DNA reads TGCAGTGCTAGAGCCGGCCTGGGGATTGGTGAGCAGCACTTC.

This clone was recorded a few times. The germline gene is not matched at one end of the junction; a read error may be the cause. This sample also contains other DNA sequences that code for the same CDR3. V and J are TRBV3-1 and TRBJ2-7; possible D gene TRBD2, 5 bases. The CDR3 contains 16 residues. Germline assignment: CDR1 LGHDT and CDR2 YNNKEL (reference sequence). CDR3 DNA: TGTGCCAGTAGCCAAGATTTAGGACTGCTAAATTACGAGCAGTACTTC. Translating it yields CASSQDLGLLNYEQYF.

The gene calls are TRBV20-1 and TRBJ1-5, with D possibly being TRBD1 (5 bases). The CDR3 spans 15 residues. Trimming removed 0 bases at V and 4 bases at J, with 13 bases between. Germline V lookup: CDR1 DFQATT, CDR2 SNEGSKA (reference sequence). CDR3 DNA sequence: TGCAGTGCTAGAGAGACCGAGCAGGGAAATCAGCCCCAGCATTTT. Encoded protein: CSARETEQGNQPQHF.

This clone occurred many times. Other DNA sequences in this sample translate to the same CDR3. CDR3 in amino acids: CASSYDRDFTEAFF. CDR3 in DNA: TGTGCCAGCAGTTACGATAGGGACTTTACTGAAGCTTTCTTT. The chain couples TRBV6-1 to TRBJ1-1; a possible D gene is TRBD1 (5 bases). Looked up from germline, CDR1 is MNHNS and CDR2 is SASEGT. The length of the CDR3 is 14 residues. Trimming pared 5 bases from V and 5 bases from J, leaving 15 bases between.